A selection of T cell receptor beta chains follows, all from one sample in a study of blood T cell repertoires in COVID-19. Profiled with immunoSEQ multiplex PCR; TCRdb holds only in-frame clones, not every one. The sample shows more than 25,000 clones, roughly 87% of them seen only once. The sample consisted of peripheral blood. These TCRs come from a man aged 65 to 79 with active or convalescent COVID-19. The CDR3 runs from the conserved cysteine through the conserved F or W. A D gene is named only where the DNA matches it firmly. Clone size is given for some rows only: seen once, a few or many times, or a class if the clone is expanded.

clone size	CDR3 length	J gene	D gene	V gene	CDR3 protein	CDR3 DNA
-	16	TRBJ2-3	-	TRBV9	CASSVVGAALTDTQYF	TGTGCCAGCAGCGTAGTGGGGGCAGCTTTGACAGATACGCAGTATTTT
-	15	TRBJ1-5	TRBD1	TRBV10-3	CAIKGTGDGNQPQHF	TGTGCCATCAAGGGGACAGGGGATGGCAATCAGCCCCAGCATTTT
-	14	TRBJ1-2	-	TRBV4-1	CASSSKEGWMGYTF	TGCGCCAGCAGCTCCAAGGAGGGTTGGATGGGCTACACCTTC
-	14	TRBJ1-6	-	TRBV6-6	CASSLQGTSSPLHF	TGTGCCAGCAGCCTACAGGGAACCAGTTCACCCCTCCACTTT
-	16	TRBJ1-1	-	TRBV9	CASSVGGQNFHTEAFF	TGTGCCAGCAGCGTGGGTGGACAGAACTTCCACACTGAAGCTTTCTTT
-	16	TRBJ2-3	TRBD2	TRBV7-2	CASSFTLAGGPDTQYF	TGTGCCAGCAGCTTCACCCTAGCGGGGGGGCCGGATACGCAGTATTTT
-	14	TRBJ1-1	-	TRBV19	CASSLGGVSTEAFF	TGTGCCTCGAGTTTAGGGGGAGTAAGCACTGAAGCTTTCTTT
-	13	TRBJ1-5	TRBD1	TRBV10-3	CAISDRGNQPQHF	TGTGCCATCTCTGACAGGGGCAATCAGCCCCAGCATTTT
few	15	TRBJ2-2	-	TRBV6-6	CASSGRAVNTGELFF	TGTGCCAGCAGCGGCCGAGCGGTTAACACCGGGGAGCTGTTTTTT
-	16	TRBJ2-1	TRBD2	TRBV5-4	CASSWTSGGLYNEQFF	TGTGCCAGCAGCTGGACTAGCGGGGGCCTATACAATGAGCAGTTCTTC
once	12	TRBJ2-1	-	TRBV12-3/TRBV12-4	CASRDSYNEQFF	TGTGCCAGCAGGGACAGTTACAATGAGCAGTTCTTC
-	16	TRBJ1-2	TRBD1	TRBV24-1	CATSEGGQGRIYGYTF	TGTGCCACCAGTGAGGGGGGACAGGGAAGAATCTATGGCTACACCTTC
-	16	TRBJ1-5	-	TRBV27	CASSLSRPVEYQPQHF	TGTGCCAGCAGTTTATCACGCCCCGTTGAGTATCAGCCCCAGCATTTT
-	13	TRBJ1-2	-	TRBV19	CASSRTGPYGYTF	TGTGCCAGTAGTAGAACAGGGCCCTATGGCTACACCTTC
-	14	TRBJ2-7	-	TRBV5-1	CASSRRGGVGEQYF	TGCGCCAGCAGCCGTCGGGGCGGGGTGGGCGAGCAGTACTTC
-	14	TRBJ1-1	TRBD1	TRBV5-1	CASSSQGADTEAFF	TGCGCCAGCAGCTCACAGGGGGCTGACACTGAAGCTTTCTTT
-	12	TRBJ1-2	-	TRBV18	CASSPSQGGYTF	TGTGCCAGCTCACCGTCGCAGGGGGGCTACACCTTC
-	12	TRBJ2-7	TRBD2	TRBV7-3	CASSARGGEQYF	TGTGCCAGCAGCGCTCGGGGGGGCGAGCAGTACTTC
-	11	TRBJ1-1	-	TRBV25-1	CASSRHTEAFF	TGTGCCAGCAGCCGTCACACTGAAGCTTTCTTT
once	13	TRBJ1-2	-	TRBV28	CASWGVSDYGYTF	TGTGCCAGCTGGGGGGTTTCGGACTATGGCTACACCTTC
-	15	TRBJ2-3	TRBD1	TRBV24-1	CATSDRGQGTDTQYF	TGTGCCACCAGTGACCGGGGACAGGGGACAGATACGCAGTATTTT
once	14	TRBJ2-1	-	TRBV27	CASMRDSIINEQFF	TGTGCCAGCATGCGGGACAGTATAATCAATGAGCAGTTCTTC
once	15	TRBJ1-6	-	TRBV30	CAWSYQEWYNSPLHF	TGTGCCTGGAGTTATCAGGAATGGTATAATTCACCCCTCCACTTT
-	14	TRBJ1-5	TRBD1	TRBV10-2	CASRLGQGNQPQHF	TGCGCCAGCAGACTAGGACAGGGCAATCAGCCCCAGCATTTT
-	15	TRBJ1-2	TRBD1	TRBV7-2	CASSYRQGPIYGYTF	TGTGCCAGCAGCTACCGACAGGGTCCCATCTATGGCTACACCTTC
-	14	TRBJ1-6	TRBD1	TRBV9	CATTTGAGNSPLHF	TGTGCCACTACGACAGGGGCGGGGAATTCACCCCTCCACTTT
-	20	TRBJ1-1	-	TRBV27	CASSPPLRLQGGKVNTEAFF	TGTGCCAGCAGTCCCCCGCTCAGGCTGCAGGGTGGCAAAGTGAACACTGAAGCTTTCTTT